The 17 T cell receptor beta chains below were found in one sample sequenced in a study of early T cells in non-severe SARS-CoV-2 infection. Each CDR3 protein is one row after TCRdb ran MiXCR on the 5' RACE reads. The table records approximately 35,000 distinct CDR3 sequences, roughly 6% of them present only once. Material: whole blood. The receptors derive from an adult who was a healthcare worker with PCR-confirmed SARS-CoV-2 infection or an uninfected control (not recorded which).

This clonotype was seen many times. The rearrangement uses TRBV2 and TRBJ1-2; 8 bases fit TRBD1. With V trimmed by 7 bases and J by 5 bases, 9 bases remained unmatched. The germline CDR1 and CDR2 sequences are SNHLY and FYNNEI. This CDR3 has 14 amino acids. The CDR3 DNA is TGTGCCAGCATGCAGACAGGGGCCCCTTATGGCTACACCTTC. Amino acid sequence: CASMQTGAPYGYTF.

Many counts were recorded for this clonotype. This rearrangement joins TRBV5-1 to TRBJ2-5; D remains ambiguous. This CDR3 region has 14 residues. V was pared by 4 bases and J by 2 bases, with 12 bases between. Germline-derived CDR1 and CDR2 are SGHRS and YFSETQ. CDR3 region: CASSPYGVQETQYF. Written as DNA, the CDR3 is TGCGCCAGCAGCCCCTATGGGGTACAAGAGACCCAGTACTTC. Full variable domain (outside the CDR3, taken from reference TRBV5-1 and TRBJ2-5): KAGVTQTPRYLIKTRGQQVTLSCSPISGHRSVSWYQQTPGQGLQFLFEYFSETQRNKGNFPGRFSGRQFSNSRSEMNVSTLELGDSALYLCASSPYGVQETQYFGPGTRLLVL.

This clonotype was seen repeatedly, ten times or more. This rearrangement joins TRBV12-3 or TRBV12-4 to TRBJ1-1; D is undetermined. Trimming removed 6 bases at V and 1 base at J, with 9 bases between. CDR3 size: 13 residues. Written as DNA, the CDR3 is TGTGCCAGCAGGGAACAGCGGAACACTGAAGCTTTCTTT. Residues: CASREQRNTEAFF.

This clonotype was recorded many times. The CDR3 region has the DNA TGTGCCAGCAGTTTAACCCCCGGAGGAGGGAGAGAGACCCAGTACTTC. Amino acids: CASSLTPGGGRETQYF. The chain combines TRBV28 with TRBJ2-5; a possible D gene is TRBD2 (6 bases). With 2 bases removed from V and 4 bases from J, the gap between germline ends came to 17 bases. This CDR3 is built from 16 residues. The germline gives CDR1 MDHEN, CDR2 SYDVKM.

Many counts were recorded for this clonotype. This sequence joins TRBV20-1 and TRBJ1-4; D call uncertain. The V and J ends lost 0 bases and 3 bases respectively, with 11 bases between them. CDR3 size: 15 residues. CDR1 and CDR2 from the germline V gene are DFQATT and SNEGSKA (reference sequence). The CDR3, as DNA: TGCAGTGCTAGAGATCGGGGATTCTCTAATGAAAAACTGTTTTTT. This gives the protein CSARDRGFSNEKLFF.

This clonotype was observed many times. The chain combines TRBV5-6 with TRBJ1-2; D remains ambiguous. The V end lost 1 base, the J end lost 4 bases, and 11 bases lay between the germline ends. The CDR3 is made up of 14 amino acids. Germline V gives CDR1 SGHDT, CDR2 YYEEEE. CDR3 nucleotides: TGTGCCAGCAGCTTGCCCCTTGAACGCTATGGCTACACCTTC. This encodes CASSLPLERYGYTF.

In this sample, this clonotype turned up a few times. This chain links TRBV6-1 with TRBJ2-5, with a tentative D call TRBD2 (6 bases). The CDR3 is 16 residues long. Between the trimmed V and J ends, which lost 3 bases and 0 bases, there was a span of 14 bases. Germline CDR1 MNHNS, CDR2 SASEGT. This chain's CDR3 is CASSDSSAKYQETQYF. CDR3 bases: TGTGCCAGCAGTGACTCTAGCGCCAAGTACCAAGAGACCCAGTACTTC.

This clonotype has a count of ten or more. V usage is TRBV20-1 and J usage is TRBJ2-7; 11 bases line up with TRBD2. This CDR3 has 13 amino acids. Germline V gene lookup returns CDR1 DFQATT and CDR2 SNEGSKA (reference sequence). The CDR3 bases are TGCAGCCTAGCCGGGACTAGCGGATACGAGCAGTACTTC. It encodes CSLAGTSGYEQYF.

For the CDR3, the DNA is TGTGCCTGGAGTGCGACCGTGGGAGGGGAGACCCAGTACTTC. It translates to CAWSATVGGETQYF. V and J are TRBV30 and TRBJ2-5, with 7 bases that match TRBD2. CDR1 is GTSNPN, CDR2 SVGIG, per germline (reference sequence). This CDR3 comprises 14 residues. V was clipped by 1 base and J by 5 bases; unmatched bases: 7.

Note on this clonotype: Being one base from a much bigger clone, this may be a read error. The rearrangement links TRBV7-9 to TRBJ2-3; a possible D gene is TRBD2 (6 bases). V lost 5 bases, J lost 4 bases, and 13 bases lay in between. The CDR3 spans 14 residues. Germline V gives CDR1 SEHNR, CDR2 FQNEAQ (reference sequence). In nucleotides, the CDR3 is TGTGCCAGCAGCCCCCGGGAGCTCGCAGATACGCAGTATTTT. It translates to CASSPRELADTQYF.

The chain is built from TRBV21-1 and TRBJ2-5; no DNA check was done on the table's D call, TRBD2. TRBV21-1 is recorded as a pseudogene. The CDR3 length is 14 residues. CDR3 bases: TGTGCCAGCAGACCTCCCGACCCGCCAGAGACCCAGTACTTC. It codes for CASRPPDPPETQYF.

This clonotype turned up a few times. V and J are TRBV10-3 and TRBJ2-1; TRBD1 might be the D (6 bases). The germline V gene has CDR1 ENHRY and CDR2 SYGVKD. Trimming took off 0 bases at V and 10 bases at J, with 10 bases between the two ends. The CDR3 loop spans 13 amino acids. Here the CDR3 reads CAISESTGWEQFF. For the CDR3, the DNA is TGTGCCATCAGTGAGTCGACAGGTTGGGAGCAGTTCTTC.

Remarks on this clonotype: One end of the junction is discordant with germline, which a read error may explain. The J gene is TRBJ2-5, the V gene TRBV7-3; 7 bases match TRBD2. This CDR3 is 15 amino acids long. The germline V gene encodes CDR1 SGHTA and CDR2 FQGTGA. CDR3 amino acids: CASSLEAGYQEAQYF. The CDR3 nucleotides are TGTGCCAGCAGCCTCGAAGCGGGGTACCAAGAGGCCCAGTACTTC. Drawing the rest from reference TRBV7-3 and TRBJ2-5, the complete variable domain is GAGVSQTPSNKVTEKGKYVELRCDPISGHTALYWYRQSLGQGPEFLIYFQGTGAADDSGLPNDRFFAVRPEGSVSTLKIQRTERGDSAVYLCASSLEAGYQEAQYFGPGTRLLVL.

Many counts were recorded for this clonotype. The chain recombines TRBV20-1 with TRBJ1-2; D gene ambiguous. This CDR3 has 13 amino acids. V lost 0 bases to trimming and J lost 0 bases, with 5 bases between them. Per the germline V gene, CDR1 is DFQATT and CDR2 is SNEGSKA (reference sequence). CDR3 region: CSARDPANYGYTF. CDR3 in DNA: TGCAGTGCTAGAGATCCAGCTAACTATGGCTACACCTTC.

This clonotype was detected many times. The rearrangement links TRBV3-1 to TRBJ2-1; 10 bases line up with TRBD2. The germline CDR1 and CDR2 sequences are LGHDT and YNNKEL (reference sequence). The CDR3 contains 16 residues. J lost 3 bases, V lost 4 bases, and 6 bases had no gene match. Written as DNA, the CDR3 is TGTGCCAGCAGCCCCCGAGCGGGAGGGTACTACAATGAGCAGTTCTTC. It is translated as CASSPRAGGYYNEQFF.

This clonotype was seen ten or more times. The J gene is TRBJ2-1, the V gene TRBV11-3; D unresolved. The CDR3 has 12 amino acids. Germline V gives CDR1 SGHNT, CDR2 YENEEA. V was clipped by 3 bases and J by 2 bases, with 2 bases between them. CDR3 protein: CASSFTYNEQFF. Here the CDR3 DNA reads TGTGCCAGCAGCTTCACCTACAATGAGCAGTTCTTC.

This clonotype has at least ten counts. The rearrangement uses TRBV30 and TRBJ1-4; 10 bases map to TRBD1. J was trimmed by 8 bases and V by 1 base; bases with no gene match: 10. This CDR3 is 16 amino acids long. Germline V lookup: CDR1 GTSNPN, CDR2 SVGIG (reference sequence). The CDR3 loop reads CAWSGRDRGRNEKLFF. The CDR3 DNA reads TGTGCCTGGAGTGGTCGAGACAGGGGGCGAAACGAAAAACTGTTTTTT.